This T cell receptor beta chain originates from a study of T cells in Graves' hyperthyroidism and ophthalmopathy. The V gene's germline CDR1 is MNHNY and CDR2 SVGAGI (reference sequence). Deletions cut 7 bases from V and 1 base from J, with 25 bases between. This CDR3 spans 18 amino acids. There were TCR beta CDR3 regions amplified from RNA transcripts. The TCR CDR3 first-round RT-PCR relied on the HTBI primer set. TCRdb re-called the multiplex PCR reads with MiXCR, one entry per CDR3 protein. The sample lists 660,000 or so distinct CDR3 sequences; 45% were seen once. The sequenced sample consisted of peripheral blood or thyroid tissue (not recorded which). The V gene is TRBV6-6, the J gene TRBJ1-1; possible D gene TRBD1, 6 bases. This TCR came from an adult man with Graves' disease, either hyperthyroidism or ophthalmopathy (not recorded which). The CDR3 sequence is CASNTPRDIEGENTEAFF. As DNA, the CDR3 is TGTGCCAGCAATACGCCAAGGGACATCGAAGGTGAGAACACTGAAGCTTTCTTT.